This passage covers 32 T cell receptor beta chains from one sample sequenced in a study of blood T cell repertoires in COVID-19. The repertoire was sequenced with immunoSEQ multiplex PCR; TCRdb's copy has only in-frame clones and lacks some. The repertoire holds about 69,000 clones, with roughly 87% as singletons. The sequenced sample was peripheral blood. Receptor source: a man older than 75 with acute or convalescent COVID-19.

This clone has a handful of counts. V usage is TRBV2 and J usage is TRBJ2-1; D perhaps matches TRBD2 (6 bases). Germline assignment: CDR1 SNHLY and CDR2 FYNNEI. Trimming took 10 bases from V and 6 from J, leaving 16 bases between them. The CDR3 sequence is 13 residues long. CDR3 in amino acids: CANLALSANEQFF. The CDR3 region has the DNA TGTGCCAACCTAGCGCTTTCGGCCAATGAGCAGTTCTTC. Looking up the rest from reference TRBV2 and TRBJ2-1 gives the full variable domain: EPEVTQTPSHQVTQMGQEVILRCVPISNHLYFYWYRQILGQKVEFLVSFYNNEISEKSEIFDDQFSVERPDGSNFTLKIRSTKLEDSAMYFCANLALSANEQFFGPGTRLTVL.

V usage is TRBV6-5 and J usage is TRBJ2-7, with TRBD1 matching over 9 bases. V lost 6 bases and J lost 6; bases outside the gene matches: 9. The germline gives CDR1 MNHEY, CDR2 SVGAGI. The CDR3 has 14 amino acids. The CDR3 is CASRRQGVFSEQYF. CDR3 DNA: TGTGCCAGCAGGCGACAGGGGGTTTTCTCCGAGCAGTACTTC.

The gene calls are TRBV24-1 and TRBJ2-1; TRBD2 matches at 9 bases. V dropped 4 bases and J dropped 8; count of bases not matched to a gene: 8. The germline V gene encodes CDR1 KGHDR and CDR2 SFDVKD. The CDR3 loop spans 15 amino acids. The DNA of the CDR3 is TGTGCCACCAGTGACCAACACGGGACTAGCTATGAGCAGTTCTTC. Translated: CATSDQHGTSYEQFF.

The V gene is TRBV6-5, the J gene TRBJ1-1; 8 positions match TRBD1. CDR3 length: 14 amino acids. The V segment lost 2 bases and the J segment 10 bases; nucleotides outside the gene matches: 9. The V gene's germline CDR1 is MNHEY and CDR2 SVGAGI. DNA for the CDR3: TGTGCCAGCAGTTACGGACAGGGACTTCTCGGAGCTTTCTTT. Protein product: CASSYGQGLLGAFF.

The chain couples TRBV6-5 to TRBJ1-5, with unresolved D. Germline-derived CDR1 and CDR2 are MNHEY and SVGAGI. This CDR3 is built from 14 residues. V lost 4 bases and J 1 base, leaving 8 bases between the germline ends. CDR3 nucleotide sequence: TGTGCCAGCAGTTCAGTCTTCAGCAATCAGCCCCAGCATTTT. Protein product: CASSSVFSNQPQHF.

V is TRBV5-1 and J is TRBJ2-5, with TRBD2 identical over 10 bases. This CDR3 comprises 14 residues. The J segment lost 6 bases and the V segment lost 4 bases, leaving 6 bases of the junction unmatched. Germline values: CDR1 SGHRS, CDR2 YFSETQ. The CDR3 nucleotides read TGCGCCAGCAGCACCGGGACTAGCGAAAAGACCCAGTACTTC. As protein: CASSTGTSEKTQYF.

V and J are TRBV11-3 and TRBJ2-4; TRBD2 matches 13 bases. V shed 2 bases, J shed 0 bases, and the junction held 7 bases outside the gene matches. The CDR3 covers 19 residues. From germline, CDR1 is SGHNT and CDR2 YENEEA. The CDR3 bases are TGTGCCAGCAGCTTACCCTGGACTAGCGGGAGTGTAGCCAAAAACATTCAGTACTTC. Translating gives CASSLPWTSGSVAKNIQYF.

This sequence joins TRBV4-1 and TRBJ2-3, with D possibly matching TRBD2 (7 bases). The CDR3 consists of 15 residues. V shed 0 bases and J shed 5 bases, with 12 bases lying between them. The germline gives CDR1 MGHRA, CDR2 YSYEKL. The CDR3 DNA is TGCGCCAGCAGCCAAGACGGGGGGCCGGGAGATACGCAGTATTTT. Its protein product is CASSQDGGPGDTQYF.

The chain joins TRBV25-1 to TRBJ2-6; a weak D match, TRBD1 (5 bases). There are 17 residues in the CDR3. V was shortened by 3 bases and J by 4 bases, with 16 bases between the two germline ends. Germline V gives CDR1 MGHDK, CDR2 SYGVNS. Written as DNA, the CDR3 is TGTGCCAGCAGTGACAGGGCCAGCGTCTCCGGGGCCAACGTCCTGACTTTC. Translated, it gives CASSDRASVSGANVLTF. Full variable domain (missing parts from reference TRBV25-1 and TRBJ2-6): EADIYQTPRYLVIGTGKKITLECSQTMGHDKMYWYQQDPGMELHLIHYSYGVNSTEKGDLSSESTVSRIRTEHFPLTLESARPSHTSQYLCASSDRASVSGANVLTFGAGSRLTVL.

The chain combines TRBV30 with TRBJ2-3, with D perhaps matching TRBD1 (5 bases). CDR1 and CDR2 from the germline V gene are GTSNPN and SVGIG (reference sequence). The V and J ends lost 2 bases and 9 bases respectively, with 18 bases between them. The CDR3 consists of 14 residues. CDR3 residues: CAWSPPAQGYTQYF. The CDR3, as DNA: TGTGCCTGGAGTCCACCCGCCCAGGGATACACGCAGTATTTT.

This chain links TRBV5-5 with TRBJ1-4; D is uncertain. This CDR3 has 11 amino acids. In germline, CDR1 is SGHKS, CDR2 YYEKEE (reference sequence). Trimming stripped 3 bases from V and 13 bases from J, with 10 bases between. The CDR3 DNA follows: TGTGCCAGCAGCTACCTCGGCGGACTGTTTTTT. It yields the protein CASSYLGGLFF.

The rearrangement uses TRBV28 and TRBJ1-4; maybe TRBD1 (6 bases). The CDR3 is made up of 13 amino acids. Trimming cost V 6 bases and J 7 bases, with 12 bases left between them. CDR1 and CDR2 (germline): MDHEN, SYDVKM. The DNA for the CDR3 is TGTGCCAGCAGGCCGCGGGGGCTTGAAAAACTGTTTTTT. It codes for CASRPRGLEKLFF. The full variable domain, rest sourced from reference TRBV28 and TRBJ1-4, is DVKVTQSSRYLVKRTGEKVFLECVQDMDHENMFWYRQDPGLGLRLIYFSYDVKMKEKGDIPEGYSVSREKKERFSLILESASTNQTSMYLCASRPRGLEKLFFGSGTQLSVL.

The genes are TRBV4-2 and TRBJ2-3; 11 nucleotides align to TRBD2. Germline values: CDR1 LGHNA, CDR2 YNFKEQ. The junction had 5 bases not matched to a gene; V was cut back by 0 bases and J by 0 bases. This CDR3 is 18 amino acids long. The CDR3 coding sequence is TGTGCCAGCAGCCAAGAGACTAGCGGGGCGACTAGCACAGATACGCAGTATTTT. Translated, it gives CASSQETSGATSTDTQYF.

This chain joins TRBV12-5 and TRBJ2-3; a possible D gene is TRBD2 (5 bases). This CDR3 contains 13 residues. Per the germline V gene, CDR1 is LGHNT and CDR2 is FRNRAP. Trimming shortened V by 4 bases and J by 3 bases, and 8 bases separated the two germline ends. This CDR3 reads CASGSSGTDTQYF. The CDR3 region has the DNA TGTGCTAGTGGTTCTTCGGGGACAGATACGCAGTATTTT.

The chain is built from TRBV5-4 and TRBJ2-7; 7 bases line up with TRBD2. CDR3 length equals 16 residues. Germline values: CDR1 SGHNT, CDR2 YYREEE (reference sequence). Trimming cost V 5 bases and J 0 bases; bases outside gene matches: 11. Written as DNA, the CDR3 is TGTGCCAGCAGTCTTCTTCTAGCGGCTAGCTCCTACGAGCAGTACTTC. Translated, it gives CASSLLLAASSYEQYF.

In regard to this clone: A read error may explain this, as a much larger clone is one base away. The same CDR3 is also encoded by other DNA sequences in this sample. The V and J genes are TRBV30 and TRBJ1-5; the match to TRBD1 covers 9 bases. CDR3 size: 15 residues. V shed 1 base and J 1 base; nucleotides not matched to a gene: 2. Per germline, CDR1 GTSNPN and CDR2 SVGIG (reference sequence). The CDR3 reads CAWSGGQGSNQPQHF. The DNA for the CDR3 is TGTGCCTGGAGTGGCGGACAGGGGAGCAATCAGCCCCAGCATTTT.

This chain joins TRBV30 and TRBJ2-1, with 11 positions matching TRBD2. Trimming took 8 bases from V and 2 from J; bases not matched to a gene: 11. The length of the CDR3 is 16 residues. Germline CDR1 is GTSNPN and CDR2 is SVGIG (reference sequence). In DNA form, the CDR3 reads TGTGCCAGTTCGTTTAGCGGGGGGGGTCCCTACAATGAGCAGTTCTTC. Protein product: CASSFSGGGPYNEQFF.

The rearrangement uses TRBV24-1 and TRBJ2-1, with TRBD2 matching over 9 bases. V lost 4 bases, J lost 8 bases, and 11 bases stayed unmatched. This CDR3 contains 16 residues. Germline CDR1 KGHDR, CDR2 SFDVKD. CDR3 DNA: TGTGCCACCAGTGACCGTAGCGGGGGCCTACCCGATGAGCAGTTCTTC. It is translated as CATSDRSGGLPDEQFF.

This chain uses TRBV9 with TRBJ1-1; TRBD1 is a possible D gene (5 bases). Germline V lookup: CDR1 SGDLS, CDR2 YYNGEE. The CDR3 has 13 amino acids. The V end lost 1 base, the J end lost 6 bases, and 10 bases lay between the germline ends. CDR3 loop: CASSVTGSAEAFF. CDR3 DNA: TGTGCCAGCAGCGTAACAGGTTCCGCTGAAGCTTTCTTT.

The genes are TRBV25-1 and TRBJ2-2, with D possibly matching TRBD1 (6 bases). Trimming took off 6 bases at V and 2 bases at J, with 19 bases between the two ends. The CDR3 contains 17 residues. Germline CDR1 MGHDK, CDR2 SYGVNS. The CDR3 is CASRNLGTGTNTGELFF. DNA of the CDR3: TGTGCCAGCAGGAACCTGGGAACAGGGACCAACACCGGGGAGCTGTTTTTT. The entire variable domain, with the rest obtained from reference TRBV25-1 and TRBJ2-2, is as follows: EADIYQTPRYLVIGTGKKITLECSQTMGHDKMYWYQQDPGMELHLIHYSYGVNSTEKGDLSSESTVSRIRTEHFPLTLESARPSHTSQYLCASRNLGTGTNTGELFFGEGSRLTVL.

The chain joins TRBV10-1 to TRBJ1-1; D call uncertain. Germline CDR1 reads WNHNN; CDR2 reads SYGVQD (reference sequence). Trimming stripped 6 bases from V and 4 bases from J, with 15 bases between. This CDR3 has 14 residues. The CDR3 reads CASSRGGSSTEAFF. Here the CDR3 DNA reads TGCGCCAGCAGCCGTGGAGGGTCGTCCACTGAAGCTTTCTTT.

The chain employs TRBV9 and TRBJ1-6; D might be TRBD1 (5 bases). This CDR3 spans 14 amino acids. V lost 4 bases and J lost 10, with 15 bases in between. The germline V gene encodes CDR1 SGDLS and CDR2 YYNGEE. The CDR3 DNA reads TGTGCCAGCAGCTCCGGGACTGATGCGTCACCCCTCCACTTT. Amino acid sequence: CASSSGTDASPLHF.

This chain joins TRBV18 and TRBJ1-2; D gene uncertain. The CDR3 consists of 14 residues. Germline values: CDR1 KGHSH, CDR2 LQKENI. Trimming removed 0 bases at V and 5 bases at J, with 10 bases between. In DNA, the CDR3 is TGTGCCAGCTCACCACCGGGGTGGGAGTATGGCTACACCTTC. Protein product: CASSPPGWEYGYTF.

The chain joins TRBV6-2 or TRBV6-3 to TRBJ2-4; tentatively, D is TRBD2 (6 bases). There are 14 residues in the CDR3. Trimming cost V 6 bases and J 4 bases, with 13 bases left between them. CDR1 and CDR2 (germline): MNHEY, SVGEGT. The CDR3 DNA reads as TGTGCCAGCAGCCTATCAGGGACTAAAAACATTCAGTACTTC. Protein product: CASSLSGTKNIQYF.

The chain combines TRBV6-5 with TRBJ2-7, with a possible D match to TRBD1 (6 bases). Germline V gene data show CDR1 as MNHEY and CDR2 as SVGAGI. V was clipped by 6 bases and J by 4 bases, with 19 bases between them. The CDR3 loop spans 15 amino acids. CDR3 loop: CASSHRASANYEQYF. In DNA form, the CDR3 reads TGTGCCAGCAGCCACAGGGCCAGCGCGAATTACGAGCAGTACTTC.

The chain recombines TRBV5-6 with TRBJ2-1; D not resolved. Trimming removed 2 bases at V and 5 bases at J, with 8 bases between. The CDR3 is 13 amino acids. CDR1 and CDR2 (germline): SGHDT, YYEEEE. The CDR3 protein is CASSFGANNEQFF. In nucleotides, the CDR3 is TGTGCCAGCAGCTTTGGAGCGAACAATGAGCAGTTCTTC.

The chain recombines TRBV20-1 with TRBJ1-1, with D perhaps TRBD1 (5 bases). The CDR3 runs to 16 residues. Trimming removed 3 bases at V and 4 bases at J, with 21 bases between. CDR1 DFQATT and CDR2 SNEGSKA come from the germline V gene (reference sequence). In nucleotides, the CDR3 is TGCAGTGCTAGTCAGGGCGGGGGGGTTTTAAGCACTGAAGCTTTCTTT. Translating it yields CSASQGGGVLSTEAFF.

V and J are TRBV30 and TRBJ1-1; D is ambiguous. Germline CDR1 is GTSNPN and CDR2 is SVGIG (reference sequence). V was cut by 4 bases and J by 1 base, with 10 bases left in between. This CDR3 comprises 13 residues. This CDR3 reads CAWKRHRNTEAFF. The CDR3, as DNA: TGTGCCTGGAAAAGACATAGGAACACTGAAGCTTTCTTT.

The chain joins TRBV4-1 to TRBJ1-1; D is unclear. This CDR3 contains 15 residues. Germline CDR1 and CDR2: MGHRA and YSYEKL. V lost 4 bases and J 3 bases, leaving 15 bases between the germline ends. The CDR3 spells CASSPTSEGDTEAFF. As DNA, the CDR3 is TGCGCCAGCAGCCCCACCTCCGAGGGCGACACTGAAGCTTTCTTT.

The V and J genes are TRBV5-1 and TRBJ1-2; 8 nucleotides match TRBD1. Trimming removed 3 bases from V and 4 bases from J; junction bases left unmatched: 2. Germline V gene lookup returns CDR1 SGHRS and CDR2 YFSETQ. The CDR3 totals 13 residues. CDR3 sequence: CASSYTGGYGYTF. CDR3 DNA sequence: TGCGCCAGCAGCTACACAGGGGGCTATGGCTACACCTTC.

This chain links TRBV11-2 with TRBJ2-1; D is perhaps TRBD2 (6 bases). The CDR3 is made up of 12 amino acids. V was clipped by 1 base and J by 12 bases, with 10 bases between them. The germline V gene encodes CDR1 SGHAT and CDR2 FQNNGV. The CDR3 is CASSLGREVQFF. CDR3 in DNA: TGTGCCAGCAGCTTAGGTAGGGAGGTGCAGTTCTTC.

This clone has just one count. The chain joins TRBV18 to TRBJ1-2, with TRBD1 as a possible D gene (5 bases). The length of the CDR3 is 17 residues. CDR1 is KGHSH and CDR2 is LQKENI in the germline V gene. V was trimmed by 3 bases and J by 7 bases, leaving 24 bases between them. As DNA, the CDR3 is TGTGCCAGCTCACCTAACTTCGGCCAGGGAGGTTGGGGTGGCTACACCTTC. It yields the protein CASSPNFGQGGWGGYTF.